This entry lists 21 T cell receptor beta chains sequenced from one sample in a study of T-cell reconstitution after alpha-beta-depleted transplantation in children. The library targeted TCRbeta and was prepared with unique molecular identifiers. TCRdb ran MiXCR on the PCR reads and lists one entry per CDR3 protein. The data contain roughly 500,000 distinct CDR3 sequences, roughly a tenth of them singletons. The sample here was PBMCs, taken before TCRalphabeta/CD19-depleted stem cell transplant. The receptor set was obtained from a child aged 2 to 9 with inherited bone marrow failure, due to receive a stem cell transplant.

The chain links TRBV24-1 to TRBJ2-1, with D perhaps TRBD1 (6 bases). Trimming stripped 9 bases from V and 5 bases from J, with 13 bases between. Germline values: CDR1 KGHDR, CDR2 SFDVKD. CDR3 length: 13 residues. This chain's CDR3 is CATDRGSDNEQFF. Here the CDR3 DNA reads TGTGCCACCGATAGGGGGTCGGACAATGAGCAGTTCTTC.

This clonotype was seen more than once but under ten times. The chain carries TRBV5-1 and TRBJ2-1; weak D call: TRBD2 (6 bases). The CDR3 totals 19 residues. The germline CDR1 and CDR2 sequences are SGHRS and YFSETQ. Trimming removed 4 bases from V and 0 bases from J, with 23 bases in between. The CDR3 DNA reads TGCGCCAGCAGCCCCCTTTTGGTGACATTCGGGGGCTCCTACAATGAGCAGTTCTTC. Protein: CASSPLLVTFGGSYNEQFF.

This clonotype was recorded many times. The chain combines TRBV9 with TRBJ2-1; 13 positions match TRBD2. This CDR3 contains 15 residues. With 4 bases clipped from V and 7 bases from J, the junction kept 5 bases outside the gene matches. The V gene's germline CDR1 is SGDLS and CDR2 YYNGEE. The CDR3 is CASSTRTSGRNEQFF. CDR3 in DNA: TGTGCCAGCAGCACCCGGACTAGCGGGAGAAATGAGCAGTTCTTC.

On this clonotype itself: It may be a read error: a sequence one base away is much more abundant. The chain employs TRBV27 and TRBJ2-1, with TRBD2 as a possible D gene (6 bases). Trimming took 6 bases from V and 3 from J, leaving 18 bases between them. This CDR3 region has 16 residues. Germline V CDR1 and CDR2: MNHEY, SMNVEV (reference sequence). CDR3 sequence: CASRPGGELFYNEQFF. DNA of the CDR3: TGTGCCAGCAGGCCCGGAGGGGAACTGTTCTACAATGAGCAGTTCTTC.

This clonotype was seen ten or more times. The J gene is TRBJ2-1, the V gene TRBV14, with a weak D call TRBD2 (7 bases). Trimming left V 1 base short and J 9 bases short, with 16 bases between. The CDR3 totals 15 residues. The germline gives CDR1 SGHDN, CDR2 FVKESK. CDR3 in amino acids: CASSQVTGGGSEQFF. The CDR3 region has the DNA TGTGCCAGCAGCCAAGTAACGGGGGGCGGGAGTGAGCAGTTCTTC.

This clonotype has at least ten counts. The chain employs TRBV28 and TRBJ1-5, with a tentative D call TRBD1 (5 bases). V dropped 3 bases and J dropped 4 bases, with 10 bases sitting between them. Per germline, CDR1 MDHEN and CDR2 SYDVKM. The CDR3 contains 14 residues. The CDR3 DNA is TGTGCCAGCAGTTTCCCAGGGAGTAATCAGCCCCAGCATTTT. Protein sequence: CASSFPGSNQPQHF.

This clonotype occurred many times. The J gene is TRBJ2-2, the V gene TRBV6-1; TRBD2 aligns across 8 bases. Germline V gene sequence: CDR1 MNHNS, CDR2 SASEGT. The CDR3 has 15 residues. The ends lost 7 bases at V and 3 bases at J; junction bases unmatched: 7. The CDR3 loop reads CASTPISGDTGELFF. In DNA, the CDR3 is TGTGCCAGCACCCCGATTAGCGGGGACACCGGGGAGCTGTTTTTT.

This clonotype was recorded at least ten times. The chain couples TRBV7-8 to TRBJ2-1; 13 bases map to TRBD2. The V and J ends lost 0 bases and 8 bases, in that order; junction bases with no gene match: 10. The germline V gene encodes CDR1 SGHVS and CDR2 FQNEAQ. This CDR3 region has 18 residues. The CDR3 coding sequence is TGTGCCAGCAGCTTAGCGGGCAGACTAGCGGGAGGTGGGGATGAGCAGTTCTTC. The encoded protein is CASSLAGRLAGGGDEQFF.

This clonotype was observed at least ten times. V gene TRBV20-1 combines with J gene TRBJ2-1, with 9 bases that match TRBD2. Germline loops: CDR1 DFQATT, CDR2 SNEGSKA (reference sequence). V dropped 3 bases and J dropped 5; count of bases not matched to a gene: 11. This CDR3 has 16 amino acids. The CDR3: CSASPMATSGNNEQFF. The CDR3 DNA follows: TGCAGTGCTAGCCCAATGGCGACTAGCGGTAACAATGAGCAGTTCTTC.

This clonotype showed up many times. The V and J genes are TRBV4-3 and TRBJ2-2; no clear D gene. Trimming removed 2 bases from V and 1 base from J, with 5 bases in between. Germline CDR1 and CDR2: LGHNA and YSLEER. This CDR3 has 14 residues. CDR3 sequence: CASSQRQNTGELFF. For the CDR3, the DNA is TGCGCCAGCAGCCAAAGACAGAACACCGGGGAGCTGTTTTTT.

This clonotype has just a few counts. The genes are TRBV20-1 and TRBJ1-1; D is uncertain. This CDR3 comprises 12 residues. The V end lost 2 bases, the J end lost 6 bases, and 10 bases lay between the germline ends. Germline CDR1 is DFQATT and CDR2 is SNEGSKA (reference sequence). The CDR3 DNA follows: TGCAGTGCTAGACACCCCGGCCCTGAAGCTTTCTTT. This sequence encodes CSARHPGPEAFF.

This clonotype was detected ten times or more. The chain combines TRBV29-1 with TRBJ1-1, with TRBD1 matching over 8 bases. In germline, CDR1 is SQVTM, CDR2 ANQGSEA. The J segment lost 6 bases and the V segment lost 7 bases, leaving 16 bases of the junction unmatched. The CDR3 extends over 15 amino acids. The CDR3 DNA reads TGCAGCGCCGAAGGGCAGGGGGCCGATTCGGCTGAAGCTTTCTTT. This translates into CSAEGQGADSAEAFF.

The chain links TRBV5-5 to TRBJ1-1, with unresolved D. The CDR3 length is 14 residues. Germline CDR1 SGHKS, CDR2 YYEKEE (reference sequence). V shed 0 bases and J shed 1 base, with 7 bases lying between them. As DNA, the CDR3 is TGTGCCAGCAGCTTGGGACACGGGAACACTGAAGCTTTCTTT. It translates to CASSLGHGNTEAFF.

This clonotype came up a few times. The V and J genes are TRBV7-6 and TRBJ1-4, with D possibly being TRBD1 (5 bases). The CDR3 extends over 16 amino acids. The V gene lost 2 bases and the J gene lost 0 bases, with 10 bases spanning the gap. Per the germline V gene, CDR1 is SGHVS and CDR2 is FNYEAQ. The CDR3 DNA sequence: TGTGCCAGCAGCTTAAGCACAGGTTCAACTAATGAAAAACTGTTTTTT. Its protein product is CASSLSTGSTNEKLFF. The complete variable domain, with remaining parts taken from reference TRBV7-6 and TRBJ1-4, reads GAGVSQSPRYKVTKRGQDVALRCDPISGHVSLYWYRQALGQGPEFLTYFNYEAQQDKSGLPNDRFSAERPEGSISTLTIQRTEQRDSAMYRCASSLSTGSTNEKLFFGSGTQLSVL.

In its sample, this clonotype was seen many times. The rearrangement uses TRBV20-1 and TRBJ2-7; weak D call: TRBD1 (7 bases). The CDR3 has 13 amino acids. V lost 5 bases, J lost 4 bases, and 15 bases lay in between. Germline assignment: CDR1 DFQATT and CDR2 SNEGSKA (reference sequence). CDR3 nucleotide sequence: TGCAGTGCTCGGGGGACAGATGATTACGAGCAGTACTTC. Its protein product is CSARGTDDYEQYF.

The chain combines TRBV30 with TRBJ2-5; TRBD1 might be the D (6 bases). Trimming removed 4 bases from V and 4 bases from J, with 19 bases in between. The CDR3 length is 15 residues. Per the germline V gene, CDR1 is GTSNPN and CDR2 is SVGIG (reference sequence). The CDR3 DNA reads TGTGCCTGGATTCCCCCAGGGGCGGGCAGAGAGACCCAGTACTTC. Protein sequence: CAWIPPGAGRETQYF.

This clonotype was detected ten times or more. The chain couples TRBV7-9 to TRBJ2-1, with D unresolved. In germline, CDR1 is SEHNR, CDR2 FQNEAQ (reference sequence). This CDR3 spans 12 amino acids. V was cut by 4 bases and J by 5 bases, with 6 bases left in between. In DNA form, the CDR3 reads TGTGCCAGCAGCTGGGGTAACAATGAGCAGTTCTTC. It encodes CASSWGNNEQFF.

This clonotype was observed a few times. The chain joins TRBV18 to TRBJ1-3, with 9 bases lining up with TRBD1. The CDR3 runs to 16 residues. The V gene end was trimmed by 1 base and the J gene end by 1 base; junction bases not matched to a gene: 2. The germline V gene has CDR1 KGHSH and CDR2 LQKENI. Here the CDR3 reads CASSPQGQGSGNTIYF. CDR3 sequence (DNA): TGTGCCAGCTCACCACAGGGACAGGGATCTGGAAACACCATATATTTT.

This clonotype was recorded many times. This chain joins TRBV20-1 and TRBJ2-7; D is perhaps TRBD2 (5 bases). The length of the CDR3 is 15 residues. V was trimmed by 1 base and J by 3 bases, leaving 16 bases between them. Germline CDR1 reads DFQATT; CDR2 reads SNEGSKA (reference sequence). CDR3 amino acids: CSARAPGGSFYEQYF. CDR3 nucleotide sequence: TGCAGTGCTAGAGCTCCAGGCGGGTCTTTCTACGAGCAGTACTTC.

This clonotype was detected a few times. The V call is TRBV20-1, the J call TRBJ2-3; weak D call: TRBD1 (6 bases). Germline CDR1 is DFQATT and CDR2 is SNEGSKA (reference sequence). The ends were cut back, 5 bases at V and 6 bases at J, with 21 bases in the middle. The CDR3 extends over 15 amino acids. The CDR3 loop is CSAEAQGVSLDTQYF. Here the CDR3 DNA reads TGCAGTGCTGAGGCACAGGGTGTAAGTTTGGATACGCAGTATTTT.

Details on this clonotype: This may be a read error: a much more frequent sequence differs by one nucleotide. The chain is built from TRBV20-1 and TRBJ2-1; D not resolved. In germline, CDR1 is DFQATT, CDR2 SNEGSKA (reference sequence). This CDR3 contains 14 residues. V was trimmed by 0 bases and J by 2 bases, leaving 8 bases between them. The CDR3 sequence: CSARDGAAYNEQFF. The CDR3 region has the DNA TGCAGTGCTAGAGACGGTGCAGCCTACAATGAGCAGTTCTTC.